Below are 12 T cell receptor beta chains sequenced from a single sample in a study of T-cell reconstitution after alpha-beta-depleted transplantation in children. For TCRbeta, the library was prepared with unique molecular identifiers. One entry per CDR3 protein results from TCRdb running MiXCR on the PCR reads. The sample carries around 700,000 distinct CDR3 sequences, about an eighth recorded once. Specimen: PBMCs, collected before TCRalphabeta/CD19-depleted stem cell transplant. All receptors derive from a girl aged 2 to 10 with congenital amegakaryocytic thrombocytopenia, due to receive a stem cell transplant.

This clonotype appeared a few times. This sequence joins TRBV29-1 and TRBJ1-1; 10 bases match TRBD1. The CDR3 contains 15 residues. Germline V gives CDR1 SQVTM, CDR2 ANQGSEA. V dropped 3 bases and J dropped 0; count of bases not matched to a gene: 4. In DNA form, the CDR3 reads TGCAGCGTTGAGGGACAGGGGCCCCTGAACACTGAAGCTTTCTTT. Translated: CSVEGQGPLNTEAFF. The full variable domain, completed using reference TRBV29-1 and TRBJ1-1, is SAVISQKPSRDICQRGTSLTIQCQVDSQVTMMFWYRQQPGQSLTLIATANQGSEATYESGFVIDKFPISRPNLTFSTLTVSNMSPEDSSIYLCSVEGQGPLNTEAFFGQGTRLTVV.

There are a few counts of this clonotype. J is TRBJ2-7 and V is TRBV27; TRBD2 aligns across 7 bases. Germline V gene sequence: CDR1 MNHEY, CDR2 SMNVEV (reference sequence). The V gene end was trimmed by 3 bases and the J gene end by 0 bases; junction bases not matched to a gene: 8. The CDR3 sequence is 16 residues long. The CDR3 spells CASSLLAGVGSYEQYF. The CDR3 DNA reads TGTGCCAGCAGTTTGTTGGCGGGAGTGGGCTCCTACGAGCAGTACTTC.

The table lists this clonotype with a few counts. The chain is built from TRBV12-3 or TRBV12-4 and TRBJ2-1; either TRBD1 or TRBD2 may fit D (5 bases each). The CDR3 sequence is 17 residues long. V gave up 5 bases and J gave up 8 bases, with 25 bases separating them. CDR3 nucleotide sequence: TGTGCCAGCAGTCCTCGGGCAGTAACATACCGGGACGATGAGCAGTTCTTC. Protein product: CASSPRAVTYRDDEQFF.

This clonotype appeared many times. V and J are TRBV4-1 and TRBJ2-7, with D perhaps TRBD2 (7 bases). There are 13 residues in the CDR3. The germline gives CDR1 MGHRA, CDR2 YSYEKL. Trimming pared 8 bases from V and 1 base from J, leaving 12 bases between. The CDR3 DNA is TGCGCCAGCTCGGCGGGGGCATCCTACGAGCAGTACTTC. It codes for CASSAGASYEQYF.

The V and J genes are TRBV12-3 or TRBV12-4 and TRBJ2-1; the match to TRBD2 covers 9 bases. The CDR3 has 14 amino acids. J lost 6 bases, V lost 3 bases, and 3 bases had no gene match. CDR3 residues: CASSLGTSFNEQFF. In DNA, the CDR3 is TGTGCCAGCAGTTTGGGGACTAGCTTCAATGAGCAGTTCTTC.

The table lists this clonotype with a few counts. This chain connects TRBV5-1 to TRBJ2-1, with 8 bases aligning to TRBD2. Trimming cost V 1 base and J 5 bases; bases outside gene matches: 8. Germline V CDR1 and CDR2: SGHRS, YFSETQ. This CDR3 is 16 amino acids long. The CDR3: CASSLRLATNHNEQFF. DNA for the CDR3: TGCGCCAGCAGCTTGAGACTAGCGACCAACCACAATGAGCAGTTCTTC.

This clonotype was seen repeatedly, ten times or more. The chain has TRBV5-1 and TRBJ2-2, with D possibly TRBD2 on 5 matching bases. V lost 5 bases and J 7 bases, leaving 12 bases between the germline ends. The germline V gene encodes CDR1 SGHRS and CDR2 YFSETQ. The CDR3 spans 13 residues. The CDR3 DNA reads TGCGCCAGCAGTTCCGGGGTAGGCGGGGAGCTGTTTTTT. Residues: CASSSGVGGELFF.

The sample holds many counts of this clonotype. J is TRBJ1-6 and V is TRBV20-1; unclear D gene. The CDR3 loop spans 17 amino acids. The germline V and J ends were trimmed by 0 bases and 0 bases, with 12 bases remaining between them. Per the germline V gene, CDR1 is DFQATT and CDR2 is SNEGSKA (reference sequence). In DNA, the CDR3 is TGCAGTGCTAGAGAAGCGCCGGGGAGCTCCTATAATTCACCCCTCCACTTT. It encodes CSAREAPGSSYNSPLHF.

The V and J genes are TRBV28 and TRBJ2-1, with no clear D. Germline CDR1 MDHEN, CDR2 SYDVKM. The CDR3 has 13 residues. Trimming removed 6 bases at V and 0 bases at J, with 6 bases between. The CDR3 sequence: CASRSPSYNEQFF. CDR3 bases: TGTGCCAGCAGAAGTCCCTCCTACAATGAGCAGTTCTTC.

The table lists this clonotype with many counts. The chain combines TRBV10-3 with TRBJ2-2; D is undetermined. Germline assignment: CDR1 ENHRY and CDR2 SYGVKD. With 10 bases removed from V and 3 bases from J, the gap between germline ends came to 12 bases. The CDR3 length is 13 residues. In nucleotides, the CDR3 is TGTGCCACGTTTGGTGGGGACACCGGGGAGCTGTTTTTT. As protein: CATFGGDTGELFF.

The chain has TRBV2 and TRBJ2-5; D ambiguous. CDR3 length equals 13 residues. Germline V gene data show CDR1 as SNHLY and CDR2 as FYNNEI. Trimming took 6 bases from V and 5 from J, leaving 13 bases between them. The DNA of the CDR3 is TGTGCCAGCAGGAAGTTAGGCGTGGAGACCCAGTACTTC. This encodes CASRKLGVETQYF. The variable domain in full, completed from reference TRBV2 and TRBJ2-5, reads EPEVTQTPSHQVTQMGQEVILRCVPISNHLYFYWYRQILGQKVEFLVSFYNNEISEKSEIFDDQFSVERPDGSNFTLKIRSTKLEDSAMYFCASRKLGVETQYFGPGTRLLVL.

This clonotype was counted only a few times. The rearrangement links TRBV20-1 to TRBJ2-3, with TRBD2 matching 8 bases. After removal of 3 bases from V and 2 bases from J, the junction contained 10 bases not matched to a gene. Germline CDR1 is DFQATT and CDR2 is SNEGSKA (reference sequence). This CDR3 has 16 residues. The CDR3 region is CSASPMVAGNTDTQYF. For the CDR3, the DNA is TGCAGTGCTAGTCCCATGGTAGCGGGGAACACAGATACGCAGTATTTT.